This TCR beta chain was documented in a study of Graves' ophthalmopathy and Graves' hyperthyroidism. Whole-study findings and limits: The model reached roughly 71% sensitivity and around 72% specificity for predicting ophthalmopathy progression. Blood samples also showed most expanded thyroid clonotypes exceeding 0.001 frequency.

Worth noting for this clonotype: No antigen is known for it.

The length of the CDR3 is 20 residues. Germline lookup yields CDR1 MNHEY and CDR2 SVGEGT. With 7 bases clipped from V and 3 bases from J, the junction kept 23 bases outside the gene matches. Uncontrolled infections, other autoimmune diseases, pregnancy or lactation barred patients from enrollment. Someone took the PBMCs out of approximately 9.2 ml of fresh peripheral blood. Investigators amplified TCR beta CDR3 regions from RNA transcripts. A first-round RT-PCR used HTBI primers, followed by a second-round multiplex PCR. TCRdb used MiXCR to reprocess the multiplex PCR reads, holding one entry per CDR3 protein. The table shows more than 300,000 distinct CDR3 sequences, with about 17% occurring only once.

This receptor was identified in an adult woman with stable Graves' hyperthyroidism. This sequence joins TRBV6-2 or TRBV6-3 and TRBJ2-7; 11 bases fit TRBD2. Sequenced: peripheral blood. The CDR3 protein is CASTPTSGSLTHYDIYEQYF. In nucleotides, the CDR3 is TGTGCCAGCACCCCTACTAGCGGGAGTTTAACCCACTACGACATCTACGAGCAGTACTTC.